This TCR beta chain comes out of a study of cytomegalovirus exposure and HLA in healthy donors. General observations from the study: Most TCR sequences were seen very rarely across donors, but some public TCRs occurred in many. By a later analysis, the bulk of CMV-associated TCR beta chains appeared HLA-restricted.

The PCR ran on 60 Vbeta and 13 Jbeta primers. Profiled with immunoSEQ multiplex PCR; TCRdb holds only in-frame clones, not every one. This sample yields 100,000 to 150,000 clones, of which 7% to 9.5% are seen a single time; less than 6.5% belongs to the top ten. Germline lookup yields CDR1 SGHTA and CDR2 FQGNSA. The V and J ends lost 0 bases and 4 bases, in that order; junction bases with no gene match: 10. This CDR3 spans 17 amino acids. This clone was seen only a few times. Its antigen is undetermined. J is TRBJ2-3 and V is TRBV7-2; TRBD1 aligns across 7 bases. The sequence derives from a woman aged 40 to 55 in good health and CMV-seropositive. Source material: PBMCs. Written as DNA, the CDR3 is TGTGCCAGCAGCTTAGCGAAGGGGGCGACGACGGCAGATACGCAGTATTTT. Amino acid sequence: CASSLAKGATTADTQYF.